Sequencing of this T cell receptor beta chain was carried out in a study of blood T cell repertoires in COVID-19. Study information: From T cells, B-cell-depleted T cells, or PBMCs came the material, which was cDNA or gDNA.

V was pared by 2 bases and J by 4 bases, with 20 bases of the junction left unmatched. The germline gives CDR1 GTSNPN, CDR2 SVGIG (reference sequence). This CDR3 is built from 19 residues. This clone was seen a few times. Before being deemed recovered, Cohort 3 donors had two negative PCRs, clearance, or symptom resolution. How the authors handled the data: Estimation of nucleated cell counts was performed using reference gene primer amplification. Profiling relied on immunoSEQ multiplex PCR, and the TCRdb table lists in-frame clones only, not all of them. The DNA gave D and trimming, while V, J and clone size come from that table. Here the sample spans roughly 400,000 clones, about 86% being singletons.

The rearrangement uses TRBV30 and TRBJ2-1; 7 nucleotides agree with TRBD2. Input material: PBMCs or T cells enriched from blood (not recorded which). This TCR came from a woman in her forties or fifties who had recovered from COVID-19. CDR3 residues: CAWSIGPGTTRLRYNEQFF. CDR3 nucleotide sequence: TGTGCCTGGAGTATCGGACCCGGGACTACCCGGCTAAGATACAATGAGCAGTTCTTC.